Shown below are 26 T cell receptor beta chains from a single sample sequenced in a study of blood T cell repertoires in COVID-19 (TCRdb year 2020). Libraries were constructed by the immunoSEQ multiplex PCR assay. Not all clones reach the TCRdb copy of this immuneACCESS table, which keeps in-frame sequences only. Checked studies attribute under half of the gap to unresolved V genes and leave the rest unexplained. The sample records hundreds of thousands of clones, around 89% of which are singletons. 0.95% to 1% of the sample comes from the top ten. Sequences were obtained from peripheral blood. Receptors were obtained from a woman aged 40 to 55 who had recovered from COVID-19.

V and J are TRBV5-4 and TRBJ2-1; TRBD2 matches 9 bases. The V segment lost 2 bases and the J segment 2 bases; nucleotides outside the gene matches: 11. Germline V gene data show CDR1 as SGHNT and CDR2 as YYREEE (reference sequence). This CDR3 is 18 amino acids long. DNA of the CDR3: TGTGCCAGCAGCTTTTCCCGGGCTAGCGGGGATACCTACAATGAGCAGTTCTTC. Amino acid sequence: CASSFSRASGDTYNEQFF.

In its sample, this clone was seen a few times. CDR3 nucleotides: TGTGCCAGCAGTGAGACAGGAGTCTATGGCTACACCTTC. Protein: CASSETGVYGYTF. The chain uses TRBV2 and TRBJ1-2; TRBD1 might be the D (6 bases). V lost 3 bases and J lost 4, with 9 bases in between. CDR1 SNHLY and CDR2 FYNNEI come from the germline V gene. The CDR3 contains 13 residues.

This chain joins TRBV29-1 and TRBJ2-1, with 12 bases lining up with TRBD2. Germline V gene lookup returns CDR1 SQVTM and CDR2 ANQGSEA. The CDR3 has 21 residues. With V trimmed by 7 bases and J by 0 bases, 22 bases remained unmatched. The CDR3 loop is CSAAPQRVTSGRRGSYNEQFF. The CDR3 coding sequence is TGCAGCGCCGCCCCCCAGCGGGTAACTAGCGGGAGGAGGGGCTCCTACAATGAGCAGTTCTTC.

The V gene is TRBV15, the J gene TRBJ1-4; 8 nucleotides align to TRBD1. The ends lost 1 base at V and 7 bases at J; junction bases unmatched: 2. This CDR3 region has 14 residues. Per the germline V gene, CDR1 is LNHNV and CDR2 is YYDKDF (reference sequence). The CDR3 nucleotides are TGTGCCACCAGCAGAGGGCAGGGGGCTGAAAAACTGTTTTTT. This translates into CATSRGQGAEKLFF.

The chain has TRBV18 and TRBJ1-1; perhaps TRBD1 as D (5 bases). Germline assignment: CDR1 KGHSH and CDR2 LQKENI. Trimming left V 3 bases short and J 1 base short, with 12 bases between. This CDR3 is 15 amino acids long. The CDR3 nucleotides read TGTGCCAGCTCACCTTCGACAGAGCCGAACACTGAAGCTTTCTTT. This translates into CASSPSTEPNTEAFF.

This chain connects TRBV7-2 to TRBJ2-5; maybe TRBD2 (5 bases). The CDR3 loop spans 14 amino acids. Germline values: CDR1 SGHTA, CDR2 FQGNSA. Trimming removed 1 base at V and 1 base at J, with 7 bases between. The CDR3 coding sequence is TGTGCCAGCAGCTTAGGGCGGGCCCAAGAGACCCAGTACTTC. Translation gives CASSLGRAQETQYF. Looking up the rest from reference TRBV7-2 and TRBJ2-5 gives the full variable domain: GAGVSQSPSNKVTEKGKDVELRCDPISGHTALYWYRQSLGQGLEFLIYFQGNSAPDKSGLPSDRFSAERTGGSVSTLTIQRTQQEDSAVYLCASSLGRAQETQYFGPGTRLLVL.

The chain has TRBV19 and TRBJ1-5; D ambiguous. Trimming pared 6 bases from V and 0 bases from J, leaving 12 bases between. CDR3 length equals 15 residues. Germline V lookup: CDR1 LNHDA, CDR2 SQIVND (reference sequence). The CDR3 here is CASRWAKNSNQPQHF. The CDR3 DNA follows: TGTGCCAGTAGGTGGGCCAAAAATAGCAATCAGCCCCAGCATTTT.

V gene TRBV24-1 combines with J gene TRBJ1-1; no reliable D call. The germline V and J ends were trimmed by 5 bases and 0 bases, with 6 bases remaining between them. Germline CDR1 is KGHDR and CDR2 is SFDVKD. The CDR3 sequence is 13 residues long. CDR3 DNA sequence: TGTGCCACCAGTGGTGCAGTGAACACTGAAGCTTTCTTT. Translated: CATSGAVNTEAFF.

The chain couples TRBV5-1 to TRBJ2-5; 7 bases match TRBD1. The CDR3 is made up of 15 amino acids. Germline CDR1 is SGHRS and CDR2 is YFSETQ. V trimming: 4 bases; J trimming: 4 bases; junction bases outside the gene matches: 10. As DNA, the CDR3 is TGCGCCAGCAGCCGTTGGACAGGCAGAGGAGAGACCCAGTACTTC. Its translation is CASSRWTGRGETQYF.

This clone showed up just once. The chain joins TRBV4-2 to TRBJ2-1; 8 bases fit TRBD2. Germline CDR1 reads LGHNA; CDR2 reads YNFKEQ. With 0 bases clipped from V and 1 base from J, the junction kept 2 bases outside the gene matches. This CDR3 region has 16 residues. CDR3: CASSQDTSGSYNEQFF. Here the CDR3 DNA reads TGTGCCAGCAGCCAAGATACTAGCGGTTCCTACAATGAGCAGTTCTTC.

CDR3 sequence reads: CASSYRLAGSYNEQFF. CDR3 bases: TGTGCCAGCAGTTACCGCCTCGCGGGCTCCTACAATGAGCAGTTCTTC. This chain uses TRBV6-2 or TRBV6-3 with TRBJ2-1; possibly TRBD2 for D (5 bases). CDR3 length: 16 amino acids. The V end was cut by 2 bases, the J end by 0 bases, with 11 bases between. Germline V gene lookup returns CDR1 MNHEY and CDR2 SVGEGT.

This clone has just a few counts. The chain joins TRBV11-1 to TRBJ2-1; 8 bases line up with TRBD2. The CDR3 has 15 residues. The V gene end was trimmed by 2 bases and the J gene end by 6 bases; junction bases not matched to a gene: 6. The germline V gene has CDR1 SGHAT and CDR2 FQDESV (reference sequence). CDR3 in DNA: TGTGCCAGCAGCTTAATCGGGAGGGCCCTCAATGAGCAGTTCTTC. Translated, it gives CASSLIGRALNEQFF.

The V gene is TRBV15, the J gene TRBJ1-4; the D is unclear. Per the germline V gene, CDR1 is LNHNV and CDR2 is YYDKDF (reference sequence). The V and J ends lost 0 bases and 8 bases respectively, with 19 bases between them. The CDR3 runs to 17 residues. The CDR3 loop is CATSRDPLTARGEKLFF. In DNA, the CDR3 is TGTGCCACCAGCAGAGATCCCCTCACGGCGAGAGGCGAAAAACTGTTTTTT.

The V call is TRBV7-2, the J call TRBJ2-4, with 8 nucleotides matching TRBD1. Germline V gene lookup returns CDR1 SGHTA and CDR2 FQGNSA. The CDR3 is 12 residues long. J lost 15 bases, V lost 2 bases, and 6 bases had no gene match. This CDR3 reads CASSLRGQGRYF. The CDR3, as DNA: TGTGCCAGCAGCTTACGAGGACAGGGAAGGTACTTC.

The V and J genes are TRBV13 and TRBJ2-7; 15 nucleotides match TRBD2. Germline CDR1 is PRHDT and CDR2 is FYEKMQ (reference sequence). Trimming took 0 bases from V and 4 from J; bases not matched to a gene: 4. The CDR3 is 17 residues long. The CDR3 sequence is CASSLGGTSGRRYEQYF. For the CDR3, the DNA is TGTGCCAGCAGCTTAGGTGGGACTAGCGGGAGGCGGTACGAGCAGTACTTC.

This clone was counted a few times. The chain has TRBV7-9 and TRBJ2-7, with 9 bases fitting TRBD1. Germline CDR1 SEHNR, CDR2 FQNEAQ (reference sequence). With V trimmed by 5 bases and J by 6 bases, 5 bases remained unmatched. CDR3 length: 13 amino acids. CDR3: CASSIDRGSEQYF. The CDR3 DNA follows: TGTGCCAGCAGCATCGACAGGGGGAGCGAGCAGTACTTC.

In the case of this clone: A read error may produce the germline difference seen at one junction end. The chain couples TRBV27 to TRBJ1-1; TRBD1 might be the D (6 bases). CDR3 length: 13 residues. CDR1 and CDR2 (germline): MNHEY, SMNVEV (reference sequence). Written as DNA, the CDR3 is TGTGCCAGCAGTTTATCGTGGGGGACAAGGTGCCTCTTT. Amino acids: CASSLSWGTRCLF.

This clone was seen more than once but under ten times. This chain joins TRBV15 and TRBJ1-1; 7 bases line up with TRBD1. J lost 4 bases, V lost 3 bases, and 14 bases had no gene match. The CDR3 has 17 residues. Germline-derived CDR1 and CDR2 are LNHNV and YYDKDF (reference sequence). CDR3 in DNA: TGTGCCACCAGCAGGCCCTCTGGACCAGGGGGTGCCACTGAAGCTTTCTTT. Translation gives CATSRPSGPGGATEAFF.

The chain links TRBV28 to TRBJ1-2, with D unresolved. The V end lost 3 bases, the J end lost 8 bases, and 7 bases lay between the germline ends. Germline CDR1 MDHEN, CDR2 SYDVKM. The CDR3 is 11 residues long. The CDR3 reads CASSLRGGYTF. As DNA, the CDR3 is TGTGCCAGCAGTTTGCGGGGAGGCTACACCTTC.

The CDR3, as DNA: TGTGCCAGCAGCACGCAGCTGCCCAGGACAGAGAATCAGCCCCAGCATTTT. Protein: CASSTQLPRTENQPQHF. The chain carries TRBV4-2 and TRBJ1-5; tentatively, D is TRBD1 (6 bases). The germline V and J ends were trimmed by 5 bases and 4 bases, with 21 bases remaining between them. Germline lookup yields CDR1 LGHNA and CDR2 YNFKEQ. The CDR3 loop spans 17 amino acids.

The chain uses TRBV14 and TRBJ2-2, with D maybe TRBD2 (5 bases). CDR3 length: 14 residues. Trimming pared 4 bases from V and 5 bases from J, leaving 11 bases between. Germline V gene lookup returns CDR1 SGHDN and CDR2 FVKESK. In DNA, the CDR3 is TGTGCCAGCAGCCCAAGACTAACGACCGGGGAGCTGTTTTTT. Amino acids: CASSPRLTTGELFF.

Here the CDR3 reads CAWSGGLPGNQPQHF. CDR3 DNA: TGTGCCTGGAGTGGGGGACTCCCTGGGAATCAGCCCCAGCATTTT. The chain carries TRBV30 and TRBJ1-5, with D possibly being TRBD1 (5 bases). Germline V gene data show CDR1 as GTSNPN and CDR2 as SVGIG (reference sequence). The V end was cut by 1 base, the J end by 4 bases, with 14 bases between. The CDR3 runs 15 residues.

The chain uses TRBV27 and TRBJ2-7; the D gene is possibly TRBD2 (5 bases). Germline V CDR1 and CDR2: MNHEY, SMNVEV (reference sequence). The CDR3 contains 13 residues. V lost 5 bases, J lost 3 bases, and 11 bases lay in between. CDR3 bases: TGTGCCAGCAGTCCCCCCGGAGGCTACGAGCAGTACGTC. It specifies CASSPPGGYEQYV.

The chain is built from TRBV29-1 and TRBJ2-3; possibly TRBD2 for D (6 bases). CDR1 is SQVTM, CDR2 ANQGSEA, per germline. V was pared by 4 bases and J by 4 bases, with 12 bases between. The CDR3 contains 13 residues. The DNA for the CDR3 is TGCAGCGTTGGGGGGGAAGGGGCAGATACGCAGTATTTT. This codes for CSVGGEGADTQYF.

Only one count was recorded for this clone. The V and J genes are TRBV9 and TRBJ2-7, with TRBD1 matching over 9 bases. The CDR3 has 13 amino acids. Unmatched junction bases numbered 7, after V lost 10 bases and J lost 2 bases. Germline lookup yields CDR1 SGDLS and CDR2 YYNGEE. The CDR3 loop is CAHQGTGPYEQYV. The CDR3 DNA follows: TGTGCCCACCAGGGGACAGGGCCCTACGAGCAGTACGTC.

V is TRBV15 and J is TRBJ2-2; 9 nucleotides match TRBD2. In germline, CDR1 is LNHNV, CDR2 YYDKDF (reference sequence). Trimming removed 1 base from V and 7 bases from J; junction bases left unmatched: 10. This CDR3 has 17 residues. The CDR3 is CATSRGRLAGRGGELFF. DNA for the CDR3: TGTGCCACCAGCAGAGGAAGGCTAGCGGGGCGGGGCGGGGAGCTGTTTTTT. Filled out from reference TRBV15 and TRBJ2-2, the complete variable domain reads DAMVIQNPRYQVTQFGKPVTLSCSQTLNHNVMYWYQQKSSQAPKLLFHYYDKDFNNEADTPDNFQSRRPNTSFCFLDIRSPGLGDTAMYLCATSRGRLAGRGGELFFGEGSRLTVL.